The present TCR beta chain was sequenced within a study of blood T cell repertoires in COVID-19 (dated by TCRdb to about 2020). With regard to the full study: The collaborator samples originated in the United States, Italy and Spain and spanned the acute and convalescent phases of COVID-19. The repertoires were made available in a free public database intended to serve as a resource for research on the immune response to SARS-CoV-2. The samples were drawn from two sources: the first 160 participants of the ongoing ImmuneRACE study, and approximately 1,300 subjects contributed by 6 global collaborators. A de-identified subject ID, COVID-19 status, age in years and sex were almost always included in the sample metadata. Where HLA class I and class II types were available, the types were taken from metadata supplied by the sample provider, not from assay-based typing. The material from the prospective study consisted of cDNA or gDNA derived from T cells, B-cell-depleted T cells, or PBMCs. The dataset comprised deeply sampled blood TCRbeta repertoires from subjects exposed to, actively infected with, or recovered from COVID-19. Study-wide conclusions, independent of this receptor: The quantity of clinical and demographic metadata differed by source and by participant and was supplied without curation.

TCRbeta CDR3 regions were amplified from genomic DNA by means of the immunoSEQ Assay, a bias-controlled multiplex PCR. The original methods were these. Within the assay, amplification of reference gene primers was used to estimate how many nucleated cells each sample contained. Sequence reads were collapsed and filtered to measure the absolute abundance of every unique TCRbeta CDR3 rearrangement. Productive Simpson clonality was computed per sample as the square root of Simpson's diversity index over productive rearrangements. TCRdb carries this immuneACCESS record with in-frame sequences only. Its versions omit some clonotypes, under half of them owing to an unresolved V gene in the studies checked, with the rest unexplained. For V, J and clone size, that table is used; D and trimming come from the DNA. This sample lists a few hundred thousand clones; about nine tenths were detected once. Of the sample, about 10% is held by the ten largest clones.

With respect to this clone: There is no known antigen for this receptor. No base qualities exist here, and no much larger clone lies one base off it.

Participants in the prospective study were enrolled through a virtual design, were aged roughly 18 to 100 years, and lived in 24 United States geographic areas. In the prospective study, participants were assigned to cohorts based on the clinical history participants reported in a screening survey and a study questionnaire. Recovered participants in ImmuneRACE Cohort 3 were defined as having two consecutive negative NP/OP PCR tests, clearance from a healthcare professional, or resolution of symptoms. Mobile phlebotomists in the prospective study collected whole blood, serum and a nasopharyngeal or oropharyngeal swab from every participant. Participants in the prospective study had the option to provide additional blood draws and questionnaires over a roughly two-month period. Prospective study blood samples were shipped either frozen or at room temperature before DNA extraction. From a lookup of the germline V gene (reference sequence), CDR1 and CDR2 are LNHDA and SQIVND. Ends trimmed: V by 4 bases, J by 1 base; bases unmatched to a gene: 4. Measured from the cysteine to the phenylalanine, the CDR3 is 15 residues long. Only the CDR3 DNA is retained, 45 bases long and in frame from the first base.

Recombination connected TRBV19 to TRBJ1-3; TRBD1 aligns with 7 central bases. Input material: PBMCs or T cells enriched from blood (not recorded which). This TCR was recovered from a woman under 30 who had recovered from COVID-19. The nucleotides read TGTGCCAGTAGTACCGGGACAGTGTCTGGAAACACCATATATTTT. The encoded protein is CASSTGTVSGNTIYF.